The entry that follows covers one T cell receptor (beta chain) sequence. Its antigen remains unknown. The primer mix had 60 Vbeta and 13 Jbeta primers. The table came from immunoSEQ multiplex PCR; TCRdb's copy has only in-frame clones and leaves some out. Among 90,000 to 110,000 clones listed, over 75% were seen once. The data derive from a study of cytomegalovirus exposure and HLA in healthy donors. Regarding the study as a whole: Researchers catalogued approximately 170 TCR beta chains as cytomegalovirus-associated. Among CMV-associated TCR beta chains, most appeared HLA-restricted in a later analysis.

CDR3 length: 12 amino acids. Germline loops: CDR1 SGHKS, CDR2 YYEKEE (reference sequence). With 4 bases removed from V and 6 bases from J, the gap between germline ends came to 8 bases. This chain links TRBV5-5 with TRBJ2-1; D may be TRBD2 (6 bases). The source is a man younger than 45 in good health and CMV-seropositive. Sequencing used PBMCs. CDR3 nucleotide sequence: TGTGCCAGCAGCGGGGACTCCAATGAGCAGTTCTTC. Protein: CASSGDSNEQFF.